This T cell receptor beta chain is drawn from a study of T cells in Graves' hyperthyroidism and ophthalmopathy. It was RNA transcripts that yielded the amplified TCR beta CDR3 regions. HTBI primers were the set used in a first-round RT-PCR of the TCR CDR3. Via MiXCR, TCRdb re-called the multiplex PCR reads, giving one row per CDR3 protein. Of 130,000 to 150,000 distinct CDR3 sequences in the sample, over 20% are singletons; the top ten hold over 60%. This clonotype has only one observation. Trimming removed 7 bases at V and 0 bases at J, with 10 bases between. CDR3 length: 14 amino acids. Germline V CDR1 and CDR2: MDHEN, SYDVKM.

Sequenced input: blood. The sequence was obtained from a woman aged 45-65 years with Graves' hyperthyroidism that later progressed to Graves' ophthalmopathy. The V and J genes are TRBV28 and TRBJ2-1, with a possible D match to TRBD1 (5 bases). This CDR3 is CASKQESSYNEQFF. As DNA, the CDR3 is TGTGCCAGCAAACAGGAGAGCTCCTACAATGAGCAGTTCTTC.